This T cell receptor beta chain derives from a study of T cells in Graves' hyperthyroidism and ophthalmopathy. On the study more broadly: The authors collected peripheral blood at initial diagnosis, before any treatment.

Patients were aged 18 to 65, had disease duration under 2 months, and had newly diagnosed hyperthyroidism. This clonotype was seen repeatedly, ten times or more. RNA transcripts were the template for amplifying TCR beta CDR3 regions. Initially, a first-round RT-PCR of the TCR CDR3 employed the HTBI primer set. One entry per CDR3 protein results from TCRdb running MiXCR on the multiplex PCR reads. Of some 300,000 distinct CDR3 sequences in the sample, 10% to 15% were seen once. The TCR originated in a woman aged 25-40 years with Graves' hyperthyroidism that later progressed to Graves' ophthalmopathy. The sequenced material came from blood.

This chain's CDR3 is CSAGADLSSTDTQYF. CDR3 nucleotides: TGCAGTGCTGGCGCAGACCTCTCTAGCACAGATACGCAGTATTTT. The chain has TRBV20-1 and TRBJ2-3; no clear D. The CDR3 is made up of 15 amino acids. Germline V gene sequence: CDR1 DFQATT, CDR2 SNEGSKA (reference sequence). Deletions cut 5 bases from V and 0 bases from J, with 15 bases between.